The clone carrying this TCR beta chain was found many times. Its antigen is unknown. The authors amplified TCR beta CDR3 regions, and they did so from RNA transcripts for repertoire sequencing. Amplification began with first-round RT-PCR using HTBI primers, then second-round multiplex PCR was performed. TCRdb independently ran MiXCR on the multiplex PCR reads; one entry per CDR3 protein. This table has over 200,000 distinct CDR3 sequences, over 25% appearing once. The sample belongs to a study of Graves' ophthalmopathy and Graves' hyperthyroidism. Across the whole study: Blood was drawn at initial diagnosis, before any treatment.

Moderate-to-severe activity, with CAS ≥3, NOSPECS ≥4 and duration under 3 months, characterized the donors with ophthalmopathy. Clinicians diagnosed using symptoms, serum thyroxine, TRAb, thyroid ultrasound and orbital computed tomography. Germline assignment: CDR1 SGHRS and CDR2 YFSETQ. V was clipped by 5 bases and J by 0 bases, with 9 bases between them. The CDR3 spans 15 residues. Regarding the study as a whole: Built on 13 signatures, a model told ophthalmopathy apart from stable hyperthyroidism with almost 90% sensitivity and almost 84% specificity.

Sequencing was carried out using peripheral blood. This clonotype was obtained from a man in his forties or fifties with Graves' ophthalmopathy. This chain links TRBV5-1 with TRBJ2-6; D gene unclear. CDR3 sequence: CASRGTDSGANVLTF. CDR3 in DNA: TGCGCCAGCAGGGGAACAGACTCTGGGGCCAACGTCCTGACTTTC.